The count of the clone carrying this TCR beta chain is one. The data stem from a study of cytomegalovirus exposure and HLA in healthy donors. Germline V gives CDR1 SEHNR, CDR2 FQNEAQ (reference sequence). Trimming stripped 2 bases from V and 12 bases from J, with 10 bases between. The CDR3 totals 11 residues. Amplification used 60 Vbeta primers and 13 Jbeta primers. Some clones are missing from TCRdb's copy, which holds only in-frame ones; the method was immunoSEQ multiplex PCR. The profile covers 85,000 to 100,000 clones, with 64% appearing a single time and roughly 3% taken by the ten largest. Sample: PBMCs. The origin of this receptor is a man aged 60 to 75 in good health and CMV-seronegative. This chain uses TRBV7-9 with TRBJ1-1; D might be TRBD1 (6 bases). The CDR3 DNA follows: TGTGCCAGCAGCTTAAACAGGGAGACTTTCTTT. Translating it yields CASSLNRETFF.